Below, 9 T cell receptor beta chains from the same sample are listed, as sequenced in a study of blood T cell repertoires in COVID-19 (dated by TCRdb to 2019 to 2021). The library came from the immunoSEQ multiplex PCR assay. The immuneACCESS repertoire file appears here via TCRdb, limited to in-frame rearrangements. These files lack a portion of the clones; in checked studies, under half of the deficit traces to unresolved V genes, and the cause of the others is not known. The sample data list about 310,000 clones, and 70% to 90% of these were observed just once. The biggest ten clones account for 2.2% of the sample. The sequenced sample was PBMCs or T cells enriched from blood (not recorded which). The origin of the receptors is a man younger than 45 who had recovered from COVID-19.

The chain recombines TRBV5-4 with TRBJ1-4; D might be TRBD1 (6 bases). The V end lost 4 bases, the J end lost 0 bases, and 13 bases lay between the germline ends. The germline V gene has CDR1 SGHNT and CDR2 YYREEE (reference sequence). The CDR3 is 16 residues long. The CDR3 loop is CASSPTGDATNEKLFF. CDR3 bases: TGTGCCAGCAGCCCGACAGGCGACGCAACTAATGAAAAACTGTTTTTT.

The CDR3 spells CSARYTDTQYF. CDR3 bases: TGCAGTGCTAGATACACAGATACGCAGTATTTT. V usage is TRBV20-1 and J usage is TRBJ2-3; D is unresolved. The CDR3 length is 11 residues. Germline assignment: CDR1 DFQATT and CDR2 SNEGSKA (reference sequence). The germline V and J ends were trimmed by 2 bases and 2 bases, with 2 bases remaining between them.

This CDR3 is CASSVATGNEQFF. As DNA, the CDR3 is TGTGCCAGCAGCGTAGCTACAGGGAATGAGCAGTTCTTC. V is TRBV9 and J is TRBJ2-1, with D possibly TRBD1 on 6 matching bases. V gave up 0 bases and J gave up 7 bases, with 8 bases separating them. Germline V gene sequence: CDR1 SGDLS, CDR2 YYNGEE. The CDR3 is 13 amino acids.

V usage is TRBV13 and J usage is TRBJ2-7, with TRBD1 identical over 9 bases. Germline loops: CDR1 PRHDT, CDR2 FYEKMQ (reference sequence). V lost 3 bases to trimming and J lost 0 bases; unmatched junction nucleotides: 6. This CDR3 region has 16 residues. The CDR3 DNA reads as TGTGCCAGCAGCTTTATACAGGGGGCCGTCTCCTACGAGCAGTACTTC. Protein sequence: CASSFIQGAVSYEQYF.

The chain employs TRBV4-1 and TRBJ1-2; D might be TRBD1 (6 bases). The CDR3 is made up of 14 amino acids. Germline V lookup: CDR1 MGHRA, CDR2 YSYEKL. Trimming took 6 bases from V and 6 from J, leaving 17 bases between them. The CDR3 here is CASRRTGSLNGYTF. CDR3 bases: TGCGCCAGCAGAAGAACAGGGTCCCTCAATGGCTACACCTTC.

The chain carries TRBV3-1 (or the pseudogene TRBV3-2) and TRBJ2-5, with TRBD2 as a possible D gene (5 bases). The V end was cut by 1 base, the J end by 1 base, with 16 bases between. CDR1 is LGHDT and CDR2 is YNNKEL in the germline V gene (reference sequence). The CDR3 is made up of 17 amino acids. CDR3 bases: TGTGCCAGCAGCCAAGCTGGCCTCGGGGTGTTCCAAGAGACCCAGTACTTC. Its translation is CASSQAGLGVFQETQYF.

This clone was seen only once. The chain links TRBV5-1 to TRBJ1-1; 7 bases match TRBD1. The CDR3 covers 13 residues. The V gene's germline CDR1 is SGHRS and CDR2 YFSETQ. The trim removed 8 bases at V and 4 bases at J, leaving 8 bases unmatched. CDR3: CASSPTGATEAFF. As DNA, the CDR3 is TGCGCCAGTTCTCCAACAGGGGCCACTGAAGCTTTCTTT.

This CDR3 reads CASRKTGINYGYTF. The CDR3 nucleotides read TGTGCCAGCAGAAAAACAGGGATTAACTATGGCTACACCTTC. The V and J genes are TRBV2 and TRBJ1-2; a weak D match, TRBD1 (6 bases). CDR1 is SNHLY and CDR2 is FYNNEI in the germline V gene. Trimming cost V 6 bases and J 1 base, with 12 bases left between them. The CDR3 contains 14 residues.

The V and J genes are TRBV12-3 or TRBV12-4 and TRBJ1-5; 9 bases are a match to TRBD1. V was pared by 6 bases and J by 6 bases, with 3 bases of the junction left unmatched. This CDR3 is built from 13 residues. CDR3 in amino acids: CASRTTGGQPQHF. The DNA of the CDR3 is TGTGCCAGCAGGACGACAGGGGGTCAGCCCCAGCATTTT.